A selection of T cell receptor beta chains follows, all from one sample in a study of shared clonotypes between healthy human individuals. Clones were sequenced by immunoSEQ multiplex PCR, and TCRdb holds only the in-frame ones, with some missing. The repertoire has about 960,000 clones, about three quarters of them found once; the top ten carry approximately 1.5%. The material sequenced was memory CD4+ T cells sorted from blood. The receptor source for this set is a man between 18 and 29 years old in good health. Both conserved end residues are part of each CDR3. The order of the fields is V gene, J gene, clone size, D gene, CDR3 protein, CDR3 DNA. A D gene is named only where the DNA matches it firmly. Clone size is stated in some rows and not others, as once, few, many or a class when expanded.

>TRBV5-1|TRBJ1-4|NA|NA
CASSLGQKNEKLFF
TGCGCCAGCAGCTTGGGGCAGAAGAATGAAAAACTGTTTTTT
>TRBV7-3|TRBJ2-3|NA|NA
CASSLGQGVWDTQYF
TGTGCCAGCAGCTTAGGGCAAGGGGTTTGGGATACGCAGTATTTT
>TRBV18|TRBJ1-5|NA|TRBD1
CASSPGTGLSQPQHF
TGTGCCAGCTCACCCGGGACAGGGTTGAGTCAGCCCCAGCATTTT
>TRBV28|TRBJ2-2|many|NA
CARVRGDVTGELFF
TGTGCCAGGGTACGAGGGGACGTAACCGGGGAGCTGTTTTTT
>TRBV5-4|TRBJ1-1|NA|NA
CASSLGVTEAFF
TGTGCCAGCAGCTTGGGGGTCACTGAAGCTTTCTTT
>TRBV9|TRBJ1-4|NA|NA
CASSFSPGTGEKLFF
TGTGCCAGCAGCTTTTCCCCCGGGACGGGTGAAAAACTGTTTTTT
>TRBV5-1|TRBJ2-1|NA|NA
CATSRGLQEDNEQFF
TGCGCCACTTCAAGGGGTTTACAGGAGGACAATGAGCAGTTCTTC
>TRBV5-6|TRBJ2-1|NA|NA
CASSLVEGWNEQFF
TGTGCCAGCAGCTTGGTAGAGGGTTGGAATGAGCAGTTCTTC
>TRBV6-1|TRBJ2-5|NA|TRBD2
CASRTAGVETQYF
TGTGCCAGCAGGACAGCGGGGGTTGAGACCCAGTACTTC
>TRBV29-1|TRBJ2-3|NA|TRBD2
CSVGWLAGRTDTQYF
TGCAGCGTTGGATGGCTAGCGGGACGCACAGATACGCAGTATTTT
>TRBV15|TRBJ2-3|NA|TRBD2
CATSRDWAGGTDTQYF
TGTGCCACCAGCAGAGATTGGGCGGGGGGCACAGATACGCAGTATTTT
>TRBV7-2|TRBJ2-4|NA|NA
CASSRDSEIQYF
TGTGCCAGCAGCCGAGACAGCGAGATTCAGTACTTC
>TRBV14|TRBJ2-7|NA|NA
CASSPTGSYEQYF
TGTGCCAGCAGCCCGACAGGCTCCTACGAGCAGTACTTC
>TRBV19|TRBJ1-4|few|TRBD1
CASSTATGINEKLFF
TGTGCCAGTAGTACAGCGACAGGGATTAATGAAAAACTGTTTTTT
>TRBV6-6|TRBJ2-7|NA|NA
CASSPDPLTISYEQYF
TGTGCCAGCAGTCCAGACCCTTTGACAATCTCCTACGAGCAGTACTTC
>TRBV30|TRBJ1-2|few|NA
CAWSVYGRGGGYTF
TGTGCCTGGAGTGTATACGGTAGGGGCGGTGGCTACACCTTC
>TRBV18|TRBJ2-7|NA|TRBD2
CASSSGLENYEQYF
TGTGCCAGCTCATCGGGACTAGAGAACTACGAGCAGTACTTC
>TRBV15|TRBJ2-2|NA|NA
CATSRNGDTGELFF
TGTGCCACCAGCAGAAATGGGGACACCGGGGAGCTGTTTTTT
>TRBV7-9|TRBJ2-3|NA|TRBD1
CASRPVLTDRGSDTQYF
TGTGCCAGCAGGCCCGTCCTGACGGACAGGGGGTCAGATACGCAGTATTTT
>TRBV27|TRBJ1-1|NA|NA
CAMPKIGRSTEAFF
TGTGCCATGCCTAAGATAGGGAGGAGCACTGAAGCTTTCTTT
>TRBV7-9|TRBJ1-6|NA|NA
CASSLPMDRKSPLHF
TGTGCCAGCAGCTTACCCATGGACAGAAAATCACCCCTCCACTTT
>TRBV7-2|TRBJ1-1|NA|NA
CASSESALGGAFF
TGTGCCAGCAGCGAATCGGCCCTAGGTGGAGCTTTCTTT
>TRBV6-6|TRBJ1-2|NA|NA
CASSGLSQEGRHYTF
TGTGCCAGCTCGGGGCTCTCCCAGGAAGGCCGGCACTACACCTTC
>TRBV28|TRBJ1-4|NA|NA
CASRPWGASNEKLFF
TGTGCCAGCAGACCCTGGGGGGCCAGTAATGAAAAACTGTTTTTT
>TRBV6-1|TRBJ2-5|NA|NA
CASTLGAQETQYF
TGTGCCAGCACCCTTGGGGCGCAAGAGACCCAGTACTTC
>TRBV5-1|TRBJ2-7|NA|NA
CASSLGSNSYEQYF
TGCGCCAGCAGCTTGGGTTCAAACTCCTACGAGCAGTACTTC
>TRBV4-1|TRBJ2-5|NA|NA
CASSPLSTSWGETQYF
TGCGCCAGCAGCCCACTCTCGACATCGTGGGGAGAGACCCAGTACTTC
>TRBV28|TRBJ1-5|few|NA
CASSFGNQPQHF
TGTGCCAGCAGTTTCGGCAATCAGCCCCAGCATTTT
>TRBV4-1|TRBJ2-1|NA|NA
CASSQEGISSYNEQFF
TGCGCCAGCAGCCAAGAAGGGATTAGCTCCTACAATGAGCAGTTCTTC
>TRBV5-1|TRBJ2-3|NA|NA
CASSQDSSQTTQYF
TGCGCCAGCAGCCAGGACAGCTCACAGACTACGCAGTATTTT
>TRBV15|TRBJ2-7|NA|TRBD1
CATSRDQGAHEQYF
TGTGCCACCAGCAGAGATCAGGGGGCCCACGAGCAGTACTTC
>TRBV30|TRBJ2-5|NA|NA
CAWSLKGGRETQYF
TGTGCCTGGAGCCTCAAGGGGGGGCGGGAGACCCAGTACTTC
>TRBV6-5|TRBJ2-7|NA|TRBD1
CASRVGTETYEQYF
TGTGCCAGCAGGGTTGGGACAGAGACCTACGAGCAGTACTTC
>TRBV15|TRBJ2-7|NA|NA
CATSREGATATYEQYF
TGTGCCACCAGCAGAGAGGGCGCGACAGCGACCTACGAGCAGTACTTC
>TRBV19|TRBJ2-7|many|NA
CASSIPGSYEQYF
TGTGCCAGTAGTATCCCGGGCTCCTACGAGCAGTACTTC
>TRBV5-6|TRBJ2-2|NA|NA
CASSAIRAGAGELFF
TGTGCCAGCAGCGCCATCCGGGCAGGGGCCGGGGAGCTGTTTTTT
>TRBV2|TRBJ2-3|NA|NA
CARRVGGLATDTQYF
TGTGCCAGAAGAGTCGGGGGCCTCGCCACAGATACGCAGTATTTT